The 30 T cell receptor beta chains below all came from one sample that was sequenced in a study of response to subunit inactivated influenza vaccine. Via MiXCR, TCRdb re-called the RT-PCR reads, giving one row per CDR3 protein. The table includes hundreds of thousands of distinct CDR3 sequences, about 11% detected once. These data were likewise used in another study, on T cells expressing NK-cell markers. From that second work: It was by 5'RACE template switching with UMIs that TCR beta cDNA was made.

The material was PBMCs from blood, obtained on the day of vaccination. The receptors come from a man between 45 and 60 years old who received an inactivated influenza vaccine.

This clonotype was observed a handful of times. This rearrangement joins TRBV5-1 to TRBJ2-1; 7 bases match TRBD1. Germline CDR1 SGHRS, CDR2 YFSETQ. J gave up 0 bases and V 2 bases, and 2 bases lay outside the gene matches. CDR3 length equals 15 residues. The CDR3 region is CASSFTGDSYNEQFF. The CDR3 nucleotides are TGCGCCAGCAGCTTCACAGGGGACTCCTACAATGAGCAGTTCTTC.

This clonotype has more than one count but fewer than ten. The chain joins TRBV5-5 to TRBJ2-2, with D tentatively TRBD1 or TRBD2 (6 bases each). CDR3 size: 16 residues. Trimming removed 4 bases from V and 4 bases from J, with 17 bases in between. The germline gives CDR1 SGHKS, CDR2 YYEKEE (reference sequence). The CDR3 is CASSAGRGQITGELFF. Written as DNA, the CDR3 is TGTGCCAGCAGCGCCGGGCGGGGACAAATCACCGGGGAGCTGTTTTTT.

This clonotype was picked up a small number of times. The rearrangement uses TRBV7-9 and TRBJ2-7, with D uncertain. The CDR3 is 12 amino acids. With 2 bases removed from V and 4 bases from J, the gap between germline ends came to 6 bases. Germline V lookup: CDR1 SEHNR, CDR2 FQNEAQ (reference sequence). The CDR3 sequence is CASSLIHYEQYF. CDR3 sequence (DNA): TGTGCCAGCAGCTTAATCCATTACGAGCAGTACTTC.

In this sample, this clonotype turned up many times. V usage is TRBV10-3 and J usage is TRBJ2-6; possible D gene TRBD1, 6 bases. The CDR3 contains 16 residues. Trimming removed 7 bases from V and 0 bases from J, with 13 bases in between. From germline, CDR1 is ENHRY and CDR2 SYGVKD. CDR3 amino acids: CAIMSRGASGANVLTF. CDR3 nucleotide sequence: TGTGCCATCATGAGCAGGGGTGCCTCTGGGGCCAACGTCCTGACTTTC.

The chain uses TRBV12-3 or TRBV12-4 and TRBJ2-7, with TRBD1 as a possible D gene (6 bases). V lost 1 base, J lost 6 bases, and 13 bases lay in between. This CDR3 has 14 residues. CDR3 DNA sequence: TGTGCCAGCAGTTTAGAGGTCGGCAGGGGCGAGCAGTACTTC. This gives the protein CASSLEVGRGEQYF.

This clonotype showed up many times. The gene calls are TRBV15 and TRBJ1-3; no definite D call. V lost 1 base to trimming and J lost 3 bases, with 1 base between them. The germline V gene has CDR1 LNHNV and CDR2 YYDKDF (reference sequence). The CDR3 is 12 amino acids. CDR3 nucleotide sequence: TGTGCCACCAGCAGAGGTGGAAACACCATATATTTT. Its protein product is CATSRGGNTIYF. Based on the CDR3 plus reference TRBV15 and TRBJ1-3, the full variable domain is DAMVIQNPRYQVTQFGKPVTLSCSQTLNHNVMYWYQQKSSQAPKLLFHYYDKDFNNEADTPDNFQSRRPNTSFCFLDIRSPGLGDTAMYLCATSRGGNTIYFGEGSWLTVV.

The chain carries TRBV5-1 and TRBJ1-1; D gene ambiguous. The CDR3 spans 15 residues. Germline V gene data show CDR1 as SGHRS and CDR2 as YFSETQ. V was shortened by 5 bases and J by 3 bases, with 17 bases between the two germline ends. CDR3 sequence reads: CASSSARHGYTEAFF. CDR3 sequence (DNA): TGCGCCAGCAGTTCTGCTCGGCACGGATACACTGAAGCTTTCTTT.

The chain carries TRBV6-5 and TRBJ1-2; D not certain. This CDR3 comprises 14 residues. Looked up from germline, CDR1 is MNHEY and CDR2 is SVGAGI. V was shortened by 2 bases and J by 4 bases, with 11 bases between the two germline ends. The CDR3 DNA is TGTGCCAGCAGTTACAGGGCGGCGGGCTATGGCTACACCTTC. It is translated as CASSYRAAGYGYTF.

There are many counts of this clonotype. The chain has TRBV10-3 and TRBJ2-2; D uncertain. Per the germline V gene, CDR1 is ENHRY and CDR2 is SYGVKD. This CDR3 is 16 amino acids long. V was clipped by 7 bases and J by 2 bases, with 17 bases between them. CDR3 DNA: TGTGCCATCAATTCTCCACAGCATTTTAACACCGGGGAGCTGTTTTTT. Encoded protein: CAINSPQHFNTGELFF.

This clonotype was observed a few times. The rearrangement links TRBV5-1 to TRBJ1-1; the D is unclear. Looked up from germline, CDR1 is SGHRS and CDR2 is YFSETQ. The germline V and J ends were trimmed by 4 bases and 4 bases, with 11 bases remaining between them. There are 13 residues in the CDR3. The CDR3 bases are TGCGCCAGCAGCGAGCCTGTCGGCACTGAAGCTTTCTTT. This encodes CASSEPVGTEAFF.

The chain recombines TRBV7-9 with TRBJ2-1; 8 bases line up with TRBD2. This CDR3 contains 17 residues. Germline V CDR1 and CDR2: SEHNR, FQNEAQ (reference sequence). With 3 bases clipped from V and 0 bases from J, the junction kept 7 bases outside the gene matches. CDR3 sequence reads: CASSLVAGYYSYNEQFF. CDR3 bases: TGTGCCAGCAGCTTGGTAGCGGGGTATTACTCCTACAATGAGCAGTTCTTC.

At least ten counts were recorded for this clonotype. The V gene is TRBV5-1, the J gene TRBJ2-3, with 12 bases aligning to TRBD2. The CDR3 extends over 16 amino acids. CDR1 is SGHRS and CDR2 is YFSETQ in the germline V gene. J lost 5 bases, V lost 4 bases, and 8 bases had no gene match. CDR3 nucleotides: TGCGCCAGCAGCCAACGGACTAGCGGGACGATAGATACGCAGTATTTT. It codes for CASSQRTSGTIDTQYF.

The genes are TRBV24-1 and TRBJ1-2; 9 nucleotides match TRBD1. Trimming cost V 6 bases and J 8 bases; bases outside gene matches: 9. Germline CDR1 reads KGHDR; CDR2 reads SFDVKD. The CDR3 covers 14 residues. The CDR3 is CATSSADRGGGYTF. DNA for the CDR3: TGTGCCACCAGTTCAGCGGACAGGGGAGGAGGCTACACCTTC.

This clonotype occurred a few times. The chain has TRBV12-3 or TRBV12-4 and TRBJ2-3; tentative D call: TRBD2 (5 bases). This CDR3 region has 12 residues. V was trimmed by 6 bases and J by 8 bases, leaving 12 bases between them. CDR3 loop: CASRFSRGTQYF. Written as DNA, the CDR3 is TGTGCCAGCAGGTTCTCACGGGGTACGCAGTATTTT.

The chain recombines TRBV2 with TRBJ2-2; 12 bases are shared with TRBD1. Germline assignment: CDR1 SNHLY and CDR2 FYNNEI. The CDR3 is 16 residues long. V was pared by 4 bases and J by 7 bases, with 7 bases of the junction left unmatched. CDR3 region: CASSVPGQGAVGELFF. CDR3 nucleotide sequence: TGTGCCAGCAGTGTTCCGGGACAGGGGGCTGTCGGGGAGCTGTTTTTT.

Only a few counts were recorded for this clonotype. The genes are TRBV6-1 and TRBJ2-7, with 11 bases aligning to TRBD2. This CDR3 is 15 amino acids long. Germline V lookup: CDR1 MNHNS, CDR2 SASEGT. V dropped 5 bases and J dropped 0; count of bases not matched to a gene: 3. In nucleotides, the CDR3 is TGTGCCAGCAGTCCTAGCGGGGGGCACTCCTACGAGCAGTACTTC. It yields the protein CASSPSGGHSYEQYF.

In its sample, this clonotype was seen many times. V gene TRBV2 combines with J gene TRBJ2-1; D gene uncertain. The CDR3 runs to 14 residues. Trimming shortened V by 3 bases and J by 6 bases, and 12 bases separated the two germline ends. Germline loops: CDR1 SNHLY, CDR2 FYNNEI. The CDR3 DNA follows: TGTGCCAGCAGTGAGGAACTCTCTTCCAATGAGCAGTTCTTC. Residues: CASSEELSSNEQFF.

The chain recombines TRBV24-1 with TRBJ1-5, with D unresolved. The CDR3 length is 15 residues. V dropped 2 bases and J dropped 3 bases, with 10 bases sitting between them. Germline assignment: CDR1 KGHDR and CDR2 SFDVKD. The chain's CDR3 is CATSDSRQINQPQHF. DNA for the CDR3: TGTGCCACCAGTGATTCACGACAAATCAATCAGCCCCAGCATTTT.

A few counts support this clonotype. V gene TRBV11-2 combines with J gene TRBJ1-1; unclear D gene. This CDR3 is built from 13 residues. CDR1 and CDR2 (germline): SGHAT, FQNNGV. V shed 4 bases and J shed 5 bases, with 11 bases lying between them. The CDR3 sequence is CASSSGLFTEAFF. The CDR3 nucleotides are TGTGCCAGCAGCTCGGGTTTGTTTACTGAAGCTTTCTTT.

The sample holds a few counts of this clonotype. The chain is built from TRBV6-5 and TRBJ1-2; D remains ambiguous. The CDR3 is 11 residues long. The V and J ends lost 2 bases and 8 bases respectively, with 6 bases between them. Germline values: CDR1 MNHEY, CDR2 SVGAGI. CDR3 coding DNA: TGTGCCAGCAGTTACCCGGGGGGCTACACCTTC. Amino acids: CASSYPGGYTF.

This clonotype occurred a few times. This chain joins TRBV20-1 and TRBJ1-2; TRBD1 might be the D (5 bases). Germline CDR1 and CDR2: DFQATT and SNEGSKA (reference sequence). Trimming shortened V by 2 bases and J by 8 bases, and 15 bases separated the two germline ends. The length of the CDR3 is 13 residues. CDR3 sequence: CSARPRADSGYTF. CDR3 sequence (DNA): TGCAGTGCTAGACCCAGGGCCGACTCGGGCTACACCTTC.

This clonotype was counted only a few times. This chain joins TRBV7-9 and TRBJ2-1; D may correspond to TRBD1 or TRBD2 (5 bases each). Germline-derived CDR1 and CDR2 are SEHNR and FQNEAQ (reference sequence). V shed 5 bases and J shed 1 base, with 15 bases lying between them. The CDR3 spans 16 residues. This chain's CDR3 is CASSPGRDGSYNEQFF. The CDR3 DNA is TGTGCCAGCAGCCCTGGTCGGGACGGATCCTACAATGAGCAGTTCTTC.

This clonotype showed up just a few times. This chain connects TRBV12-5 to TRBJ2-5; no definite D call. The CDR3 length is 12 residues. V was shortened by 1 base and J by 2 bases, with 2 bases between the two germline ends. Germline V gene data show CDR1 as LGHNT and CDR2 as FRNRAP. DNA of the CDR3: TGTGCTAGTGGTTTGGATCAAGAGACCCAGTACTTC. As protein: CASGLDQETQYF.

This chain joins TRBV12-3 or TRBV12-4 and TRBJ2-3, with TRBD2 matching over 8 bases. V lost 5 bases, J lost 9 bases, and 7 bases stayed unmatched. This CDR3 contains 13 residues. The CDR3 region has the DNA TGTGCCAGCAGTAGCGGGAGCCCCCCGACGCAGTATTTT. This gives the protein CASSSGSPPTQYF.

The rearrangement links TRBV6-5 to TRBJ2-1; TRBD2 aligns across 11 bases. This CDR3 spans 16 amino acids. The germline V gene has CDR1 MNHEY and CDR2 SVGAGI. The V and J ends lost 0 bases and 9 bases, in that order; junction bases with no gene match: 7. The CDR3: CASSYSIAGGSGEQFF. In nucleotides, the CDR3 is TGTGCCAGCAGTTACTCGATAGCGGGAGGGAGCGGTGAGCAGTTCTTC.

This clonotype turned up a few times. This chain uses TRBV11-2 with TRBJ2-3; 9 bases map to TRBD2. This CDR3 contains 19 residues. V trimming: 2 bases; J trimming: 2 bases; junction bases outside the gene matches: 14. In germline, CDR1 is SGHAT, CDR2 FQNNGV. CDR3 nucleotide sequence: TGTGCCAGCAGCTTACATTGGGGTGCTAGCGGGGTTCTCACAGATACGCAGTATTTT. Amino acid sequence: CASSLHWGASGVLTDTQYF.

This clonotype was detected only a few times. The chain couples TRBV4-1 to TRBJ2-1; D unclear. The CDR3 covers 15 residues. V lost 0 bases and J lost 6, with 12 bases in between. Germline CDR1 MGHRA, CDR2 YSYEKL. The CDR3 DNA is TGCGCCAGCAGCCAAGATGTTGGCTTTCTCAATGAGCAGTTCTTC. Its protein product is CASSQDVGFLNEQFF.

V gene TRBV9 combines with J gene TRBJ2-1; 7 nucleotides align to TRBD2. This CDR3 is 14 amino acids long. J gave up 5 bases and V 0 bases, and 2 bases lay outside the gene matches. The germline V gene encodes CDR1 SGDLS and CDR2 YYNGEE. DNA of the CDR3: TGTGCCAGCAGCGTAGAGCTAGCGGACAATGAGCAGTTCTTC. This encodes CASSVELADNEQFF.

This clonotype was recorded a few times. The chain couples TRBV27 to TRBJ2-2; D is possibly TRBD1 (5 bases). CDR1 is MNHEY, CDR2 SMNVEV, per germline (reference sequence). CDR3 length: 14 amino acids. Trimming pared 3 bases from V and 4 bases from J, leaving 9 bases between. CDR3 coding DNA: TGTGCCAGCAGTTTGTCTAGGGGCACCGGGGAGCTGTTTTTT. Its protein is CASSLSRGTGELFF.

This clonotype was counted at least ten times. The chain combines TRBV7-9 with TRBJ2-7, with D hard to call. Deletions cut 0 bases from V and 6 bases from J, with 6 bases between. The CDR3 totals 12 residues. CDR1 is SEHNR, CDR2 FQNEAQ, per germline (reference sequence). The CDR3 DNA follows: TGTGCCAGCAGCTTAGCGGGTGGCGAGCAGTACTTC. Translation: CASSLAGGEQYF. Combining the CDR3 with reference TRBV7-9 and TRBJ2-7 gives the whole variable domain DTGVSQNPRHKITKRGQNVTFRCDPISEHNRLYWYRQTLGQGPEFLTYFQNEAQLEKSRLLSDRFSAERPKGSFSTLEIQRTEQGDSAMYLCASSLAGGEQYFGPGTRLTVT.